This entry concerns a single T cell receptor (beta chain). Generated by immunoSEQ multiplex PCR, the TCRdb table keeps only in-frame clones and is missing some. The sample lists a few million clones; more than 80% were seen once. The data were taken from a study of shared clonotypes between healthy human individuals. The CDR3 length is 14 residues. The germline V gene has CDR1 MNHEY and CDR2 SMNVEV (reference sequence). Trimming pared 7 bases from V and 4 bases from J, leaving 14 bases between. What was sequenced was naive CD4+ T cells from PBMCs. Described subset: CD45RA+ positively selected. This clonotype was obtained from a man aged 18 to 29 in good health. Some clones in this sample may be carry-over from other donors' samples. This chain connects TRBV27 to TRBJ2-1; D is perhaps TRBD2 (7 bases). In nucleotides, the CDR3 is TGTGCCAGCAACCCGGGGGGCAAGTACAATGAGCAGTTCTTC. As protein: CASNPGGKYNEQFF.